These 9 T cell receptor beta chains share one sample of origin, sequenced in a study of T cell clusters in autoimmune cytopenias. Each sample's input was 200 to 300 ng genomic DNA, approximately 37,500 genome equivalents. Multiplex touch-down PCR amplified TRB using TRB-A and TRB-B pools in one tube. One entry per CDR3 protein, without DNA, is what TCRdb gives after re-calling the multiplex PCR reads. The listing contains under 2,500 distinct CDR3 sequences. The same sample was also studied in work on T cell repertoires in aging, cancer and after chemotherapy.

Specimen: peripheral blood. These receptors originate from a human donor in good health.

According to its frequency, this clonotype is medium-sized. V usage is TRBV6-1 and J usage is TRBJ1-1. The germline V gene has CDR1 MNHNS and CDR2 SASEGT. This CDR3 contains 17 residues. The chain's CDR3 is CASSETFSRRGPSKAFF.

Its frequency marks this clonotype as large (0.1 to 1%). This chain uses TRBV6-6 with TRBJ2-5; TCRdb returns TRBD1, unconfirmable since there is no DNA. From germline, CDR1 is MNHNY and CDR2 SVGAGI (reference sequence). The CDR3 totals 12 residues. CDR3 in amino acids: CATGTAQETQYF.

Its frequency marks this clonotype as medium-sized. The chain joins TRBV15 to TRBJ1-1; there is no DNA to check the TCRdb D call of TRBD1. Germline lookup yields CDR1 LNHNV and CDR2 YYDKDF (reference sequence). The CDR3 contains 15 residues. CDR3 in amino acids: CATSRDPRGSAEAFF.

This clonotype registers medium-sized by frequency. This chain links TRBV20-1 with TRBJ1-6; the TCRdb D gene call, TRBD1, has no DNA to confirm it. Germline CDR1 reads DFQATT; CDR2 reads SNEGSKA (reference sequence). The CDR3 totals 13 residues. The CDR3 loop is CSARVDRDSPLHF.

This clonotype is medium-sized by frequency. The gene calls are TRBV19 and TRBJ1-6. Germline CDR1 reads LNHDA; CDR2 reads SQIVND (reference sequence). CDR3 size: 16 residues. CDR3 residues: CASSSTEISYNSPLHF. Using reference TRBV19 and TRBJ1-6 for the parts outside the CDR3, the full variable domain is DGGITQSPKYLFRKEGQNVTLSCEQNLNHDAMYWYRQDPGQGLRLIYYSQIVNDFQKGDIAEGYSVSREKKESFPLTVTSAQKNPTAFYLCASSSTEISYNSPLHFGNGTRLTVT.

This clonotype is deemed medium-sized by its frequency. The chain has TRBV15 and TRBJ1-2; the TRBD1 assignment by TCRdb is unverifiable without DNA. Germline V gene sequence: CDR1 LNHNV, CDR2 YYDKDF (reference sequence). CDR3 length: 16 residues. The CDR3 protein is CATSRDLAGKYYGYTF.

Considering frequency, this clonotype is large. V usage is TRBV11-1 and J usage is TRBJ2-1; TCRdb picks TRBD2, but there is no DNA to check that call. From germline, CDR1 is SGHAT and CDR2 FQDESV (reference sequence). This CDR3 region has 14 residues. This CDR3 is CASSPRLGFYEQFF.

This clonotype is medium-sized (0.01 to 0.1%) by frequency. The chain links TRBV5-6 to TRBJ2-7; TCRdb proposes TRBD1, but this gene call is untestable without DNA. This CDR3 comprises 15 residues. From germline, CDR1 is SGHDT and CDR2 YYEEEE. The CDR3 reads CASSRGTGQTYEQYF.

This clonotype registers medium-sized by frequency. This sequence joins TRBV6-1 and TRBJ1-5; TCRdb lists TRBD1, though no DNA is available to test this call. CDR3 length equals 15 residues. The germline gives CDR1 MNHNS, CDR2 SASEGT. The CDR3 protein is CASSEAGGTGQPQHF.